Listed here are 9 T cell receptor beta chains from one sample, sequenced in a study of T-cell reconstitution after alpha-beta-depleted transplantation in children. This sample's TCRbeta library carried unique molecular identifier barcodes. TCRdb passed the PCR reads through MiXCR, listing each CDR3 protein once. This table has 800,000 to 1,000,000 distinct CDR3 sequences, around 30% appearing once. Sample: PBMCs, mostly from graft donor cells, taken 360 days after TCRalphabeta/CD19-depleted stem cell transplant. The receptors stem from a boy younger than two who had a stem cell transplant for SCID, so the T cells may come from the graft donor.

The gene calls are TRBV18 and TRBJ2-7; D is perhaps TRBD2 (5 bases). Per germline, CDR1 KGHSH and CDR2 LQKENI. The CDR3 is 13 amino acids. Trimming removed 3 bases from V and 3 bases from J, with 9 bases in between. The CDR3, as DNA: TGTGCCAGCTCACCTAGCGTCTACTACGAGCAGTACTTC. It yields the protein CASSPSVYYEQYF.

Regarding this clonotype: The junction departs from germline at one end; a sequencing error may be responsible. The gene calls are TRBV12-3 or TRBV12-4 and TRBJ2-7, with 13 nucleotides matching TRBD2. The CDR3 spans 19 residues. CDR3 coding DNA: TGTGCCTGCAGTTTATGGTCCGGGACTAGCGGGGTGAAAGCCTACGAGCAGTACTTC. The encoded protein is CACSLWSGTSGVKAYEQYF.

This clonotype was seen a few times. The chain has TRBV18 and TRBJ2-5, with D possibly being TRBD1 (5 bases). The CDR3 is 16 residues long. Looked up from germline, CDR1 is KGHSH and CDR2 is LQKENI. With 3 bases removed from V and 7 bases from J, the gap between germline ends came to 21 bases. In DNA, the CDR3 is TGTGCCAGCTCACCGGCCTCCGACAGTCCCCAGTGGACCCAGTACTTC. Its translation: CASSPASDSPQWTQYF.

The chain joins TRBV28 to TRBJ2-3; D might be TRBD2 (5 bases). The CDR3 is made up of 15 amino acids. Trimming cost V 4 bases and J 0 bases, with 11 bases left between them. Per germline, CDR1 MDHEN and CDR2 SYDVKM. The CDR3 DNA reads as TGTGCCAGCAGTTGGGAGACTCCTAGCACAGATACGCAGTATTTT. Translated, it gives CASSWETPSTDTQYF.

The sample holds a few counts of this clonotype. The V gene is TRBV24-1, the J gene TRBJ2-1; 11 bases fit TRBD1. The V gene end was trimmed by 3 bases and the J gene end by 9 bases; junction bases not matched to a gene: 15. Germline loops: CDR1 KGHDR, CDR2 SFDVKD. The CDR3 extends over 18 amino acids. This chain's CDR3 is CATSDPPPGQGAFGEQFF. The CDR3 DNA is TGTGCCACCAGTGATCCACCTCCCGGACAGGGGGCGTTTGGTGAGCAGTTCTTC.

This chain links TRBV7-3 with TRBJ2-1; D not resolved. CDR3 length: 14 amino acids. V was trimmed by 0 bases and J by 5 bases, leaving 8 bases between them. From germline, CDR1 is SGHTA and CDR2 FQGTGA. The CDR3 protein is CASSLTPSNNEQFF. CDR3 sequence (DNA): TGTGCCAGCAGCTTAACACCGTCAAACAATGAGCAGTTCTTC. The full variable domain, its missing parts supplied by reference TRBV7-3 and TRBJ2-1, is GAGVSQTPSNKVTEKGKYVELRCDPISGHTALYWYRQSLGQGPEFLIYFQGTGAADDSGLPNDRFFAVRPEGSVSTLKIQRTERGDSAVYLCASSLTPSNNEQFFGPGTRLTVL.

This clonotype appeared a few times. The V and J genes are TRBV10-3 and TRBJ2-7, with D unresolved. V was clipped by 5 bases and J by 2 bases, with 19 bases between them. The germline gives CDR1 ENHRY, CDR2 SYGVKD. The CDR3 consists of 16 residues. The chain's CDR3 is CAISPSGVLGTYEQYF. CDR3 DNA: TGTGCCATCAGTCCCTCCGGAGTCCTGGGGACCTACGAGCAGTACTTC.

The chain couples TRBV12-3 or TRBV12-4 to TRBJ1-5; 9 bases agree with TRBD1. V dropped 6 bases and J dropped 0; count of bases not matched to a gene: 6. The CDR3 is 16 residues long. CDR3 coding DNA: TGTGCCAGCAGCTCGGGACAGGGAGGTAGCAATCAGCCCCAGCATTTT. As protein: CASSSGQGGSNQPQHF.

The gene calls are TRBV5-1 and TRBJ2-2; 7 bases fit TRBD1. This CDR3 has 15 amino acids. Germline CDR1 is SGHRS and CDR2 is YFSETQ. J lost 2 bases, V lost 7 bases, and 8 bases had no gene match. CDR3 nucleotides: TGCGCCAGCCAAAGGACAGGAGGAAACACCGGGGAGCTGTTTTTT. It specifies CASQRTGGNTGELFF.